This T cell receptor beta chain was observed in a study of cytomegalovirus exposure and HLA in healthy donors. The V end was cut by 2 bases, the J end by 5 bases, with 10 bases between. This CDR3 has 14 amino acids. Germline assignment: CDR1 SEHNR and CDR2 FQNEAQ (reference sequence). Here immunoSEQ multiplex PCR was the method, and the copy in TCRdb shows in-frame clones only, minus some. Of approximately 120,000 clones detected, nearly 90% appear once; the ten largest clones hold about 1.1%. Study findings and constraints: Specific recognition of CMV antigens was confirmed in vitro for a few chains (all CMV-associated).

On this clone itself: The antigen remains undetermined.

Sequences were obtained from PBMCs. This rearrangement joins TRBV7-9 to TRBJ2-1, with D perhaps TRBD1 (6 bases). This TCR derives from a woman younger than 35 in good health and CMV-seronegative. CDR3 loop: CASSLQGSNNEQFF. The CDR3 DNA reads TGTGCCAGCAGCTTACAGGGGAGTAACAATGAGCAGTTCTTC.